These T cell receptor beta chains were read from a single sample in a study of CD8 T cells in ankylosing spondylitis. One entry per CDR3 protein, called by TCRdb with MiXCR from the 5' RACE reads. The data show fewer than 250,000 distinct CDR3 sequences, 20% to 30% seen once. The sample was blood, either unsorted or a sorted T cell fraction (not recorded which). Receptor source: a male donor with ankylosing spondylitis or in good health (not recorded which). CDR3s include the opening cysteine and the closing phenylalanine or tryptophan. Fields, in order: J gene, D gene, clone size, V gene, CDR3 protein, CDR3 DNA. The D gene is left open where the match is weak. The listing skips clone size in some rows; elsewhere it reads once, few, many or a size class.

j_gene: TRBJ2-1
d_gene: NA
abundance: few
v_gene: TRBV9
CDR3aa: CASSVAAVSYNEQFF
CDR3nt: TGTGCCAGCAGCGTAGCGGCAGTCTCCTACAATGAGCAGTTCTTC

j_gene: TRBJ2-5
d_gene: TRBD1
abundance: many
v_gene: TRBV5-1
CDR3aa: CASSSTGTALQETQYF
CDR3nt: TGCGCCAGCAGCTCTACCGGGACAGCCCTCCAAGAGACCCAGTACTTC

j_gene: TRBJ1-1
d_gene: NA
abundance: NA
v_gene: TRBV6-1
CDR3aa: CASSEGNVLTEAFF
CDR3nt: TGTGCCAGCAGTGAAGGAAACGTTCTCACTGAAGCTTTCTTT

j_gene: TRBJ2-3
d_gene: TRBD2
abundance: many
v_gene: TRBV20-1
CDR3aa: CSAYSGRKDTQYF
CDR3nt: TGCAGTGCCTACAGCGGGAGGAAAGATACGCAGTATTTT

j_gene: TRBJ2-5
d_gene: TRBD1
abundance: many
v_gene: TRBV20-1
CDR3aa: CSARWDRGMGGETQYF
CDR3nt: TGCAGTGCTAGATGGGACAGGGGCATGGGGGGAGAGACCCAGTACTTC

j_gene: TRBJ2-1
d_gene: TRBD2
abundance: NA
v_gene: TRBV11-2
CDR3aa: CASSLVPSGKSSYNEQFF
CDR3nt: TGTGCCAGCAGCTTGGTGCCTAGCGGGAAGAGCTCCTACAATGAGCAGTTCTTC

j_gene: TRBJ1-4
d_gene: TRBD1
abundance: NA
v_gene: TRBV19
CDR3aa: CASSRDRAAEKLFF
CDR3nt: TGTGCCAGTAGCAGGGACAGGGCGGCTGAAAAACTGTTTTTT

j_gene: TRBJ2-3
d_gene: NA
abundance: NA
v_gene: TRBV27
CDR3aa: CASRSAGTTDTQYF
CDR3nt: TGTGCCAGCAGAAGCGCGGGGACGACAGATACGCAGTATTTT

j_gene: TRBJ2-7
d_gene: NA
abundance: NA
v_gene: TRBV6-1
CDR3aa: CASRRDSLYEQYF
CDR3nt: TGTGCCAGCAGACGGGACTCCCTGTACGAGCAGTACTTC

j_gene: TRBJ2-5
d_gene: TRBD2
abundance: many
v_gene: TRBV20-1
CDR3aa: CSASPAGGPGQETQYF
CDR3nt: TGCAGTGCTAGTCCAGCGGGAGGGCCAGGACAAGAGACCCAGTACTTC

j_gene: TRBJ1-2
d_gene: TRBD1
abundance: NA
v_gene: TRBV20-1
CDR3aa: CSARGTGTNYGYTF
CDR3nt: TGCAGTGCTAGAGGGACAGGTACTAACTATGGCTACACCTTC

j_gene: TRBJ1-2
d_gene: NA
abundance: NA
v_gene: TRBV10-3
CDR3aa: CAISDPQGKGNYGYTF
CDR3nt: TGTGCCATCAGTGACCCTCAGGGGAAGGGGAACTATGGCTACACCTTC

j_gene: TRBJ2-3
d_gene: NA
abundance: few
v_gene: TRBV20-1
CDR3aa: CSAAPAETGYTDTQYF
CDR3nt: TGCAGTGCGGCTCCGGCCGAGACCGGATACACAGATACGCAGTATTTT

j_gene: TRBJ2-3
d_gene: NA
abundance: NA
v_gene: TRBV3-1
CDR3aa: CATSPQGTGKIIVTDTQYF
CDR3nt: TGTGCCACCAGCCCGCAGGGCACAGGGAAGATAATAGTCACAGATACGCAGTATTTC

j_gene: TRBJ2-4
d_gene: TRBD1
abundance: many
v_gene: TRBV6-4
CDR3aa: CASSRDREYKNIQYF
CDR3nt: TGTGCCAGCAGCCGGGACAGGGAGTACAAAAACATTCAGTACTTC

j_gene: TRBJ2-7
d_gene: TRBD1
abundance: NA
v_gene: TRBV29-1
CDR3aa: CSVEEGQGVHEQYF
CDR3nt: TGCAGCGTTGAGGAGGGACAGGGGGTCCACGAGCAGTACTTC

j_gene: TRBJ1-2
d_gene: NA
abundance: many
v_gene: TRBV6-5
CDR3aa: CASSYRAGANYGYTF
CDR3nt: TGTGCCAGCAGTTACCGGGCCGGAGCTAACTATGGCTACACCTTC

j_gene: TRBJ2-5
d_gene: NA
abundance: many
v_gene: TRBV10-3
CDR3aa: CAISRQQTQETQYF
CDR3nt: TGTGCCATCAGTCGACAGCAGACCCAAGAGACCCAGTACTTC

j_gene: TRBJ2-1
d_gene: NA
abundance: NA
v_gene: TRBV5-6
CDR3aa: CASSGGLDEQFF
CDR3nt: TGTGCCAGCAGCGGGGGCCTCGATGAGCAGTTCTTC

j_gene: TRBJ1-3
d_gene: NA
abundance: NA
v_gene: TRBV20-1
CDR3aa: CSAREAGNTIYF
CDR3nt: TGCAGTGCTAGAGAGGCAGGAAACACCATATATTTT

j_gene: TRBJ2-7
d_gene: NA
abundance: many
v_gene: TRBV6-1
CDR3aa: CASSRGSGYEQYF
CDR3nt: TGTGCCAGCAGCAGAGGGTCCGGCTACGAGCAGTACTTC

j_gene: TRBJ2-5
d_gene: NA
abundance: few
v_gene: TRBV6-1
CDR3aa: CASSKGRAETQYF
CDR3nt: TGTGCCAGCAGCAAGGGACGAGCGGAGACCCAGTACTTC

j_gene: TRBJ2-1
d_gene: TRBD2
abundance: NA
v_gene: TRBV29-1
CDR3aa: CSVPRGLAGEGDEQFF
CDR3nt: TGCAGCGTTCCGAGGGGACTAGCGGGAGAAGGGGATGAGCAGTTCTTC

j_gene: TRBJ2-1
d_gene: TRBD1
abundance: NA
v_gene: TRBV20-1
CDR3aa: CSARTQGSAYNEQFF
CDR3nt: TGCAGTGCTAGGACACAGGGGTCGGCCTACAATGAGCAGTTCTTC

j_gene: TRBJ1-5
d_gene: NA
abundance: NA
v_gene: TRBV20-1
CDR3aa: CSARPSRGGEVGGNQPQHF
CDR3nt: TGCAGTGCTAGACCATCCCGTGGGGGGGAGGTAGGAGGCAATCAGCCCCAGCATTTT

j_gene: TRBJ2-3
d_gene: NA
abundance: few
v_gene: TRBV7-2
CDR3aa: CASSSRGGLQDTQYF
CDR3nt: TGTGCCAGCAGCTCACGGGGAGGCCTACAAGATACGCAGTATTTT

j_gene: TRBJ2-5
d_gene: NA
abundance: many
v_gene: TRBV29-1
CDR3aa: CSVGDQGETQYF
CDR3nt: TGCAGCGTTGGGGACCAAGGAGAGACCCAGTACTTC

j_gene: TRBJ2-7
d_gene: TRBD1
abundance: NA
v_gene: TRBV12-3/TRBV12-4
CDR3aa: CASRRTGATYEQYF
CDR3nt: TGTGCCAGCAGGCGGACAGGGGCCACCTACGAGCAGTACTTC

j_gene: TRBJ1-2
d_gene: NA
abundance: NA
v_gene: TRBV12-3/TRBV12-4
CDR3aa: CASRRGSNYGYTF
CDR3nt: TGTGCCAGCAGGAGGGGGTCTAACTATGGCTACACCTTC

j_gene: TRBJ2-2
d_gene: NA
abundance: many
v_gene: TRBV7-8
CDR3aa: CASSHRAARTYTGELFF
CDR3nt: TGTGCCAGCAGCCATCGCGCGGCCAGAACCTACACCGGGGAGCTGTTTTTT

j_gene: TRBJ2-1
d_gene: NA
abundance: few
v_gene: TRBV7-2
CDR3aa: CASSSGPGTENEQFF
CDR3nt: TGTGCCAGCAGCTCGGGACCCGGGACGGAGAATGAGCAGTTCTTC

j_gene: TRBJ1-3
d_gene: NA
abundance: few
v_gene: TRBV4-1
CDR3aa: CASTDRLYSGNTIYF
CDR3nt: TGCGCCAGCACGGACAGACTTTACTCTGGAAACACCATATATTTT

j_gene: TRBJ2-7
d_gene: NA
abundance: NA
v_gene: TRBV20-1
CDR3aa: CSAASEEQYF
CDR3nt: TGCAGTGCTGCCTCCGAGGAGCAGTACTTC

j_gene: TRBJ2-2
d_gene: NA
abundance: few
v_gene: TRBV20-1
CDR3aa: CSASRGGELFF
CDR3nt: TGCAGTGCGTCCCGAGGGGGGGAGCTGTTTTTT

j_gene: TRBJ1-4
d_gene: NA
abundance: many
v_gene: TRBV5-6
CDR3aa: CASSFSATNEKLFF
CDR3nt: TGTGCCAGCAGCTTTAGTGCAACTAATGAAAAACTGTTTTTT

j_gene: TRBJ2-1
d_gene: NA
abundance: NA
v_gene: TRBV12-3/TRBV12-4
CDR3aa: CASSLGVGGVSNEQFF
CDR3nt: TGTGCCAGCAGTTTAGGAGTTGGGGGAGTCTCAAATGAGCAGTTCTTC

j_gene: TRBJ1-2
d_gene: NA
abundance: NA
v_gene: TRBV18
CDR3aa: CASSPVTADYGYTF
CDR3nt: TGTGCCAGCTCACCAGTGACAGCGGACTATGGCTACACCTTC

j_gene: TRBJ1-2
d_gene: NA
abundance: NA
v_gene: TRBV20-1
CDR3aa: CSARDGGISGYTF
CDR3nt: TGCAGTGCACGGGACGGGGGAATCTCTGGCTACACCTTC

j_gene: TRBJ2-1
d_gene: NA
abundance: many
v_gene: TRBV7-2
CDR3aa: CASSLVPDNEQFF
CDR3nt: TGTGCCAGCAGCTTAGTCCCTGACAATGAGCAGTTCTTC

j_gene: TRBJ1-3
d_gene: NA
abundance: NA
v_gene: TRBV4-1
CDR3aa: CASSRIQGAGNTIYF
CDR3nt: TGCGCCAGCAGCCGAATACAGGGTGCTGGAAACACCATATATTTT

j_gene: TRBJ2-2
d_gene: NA
abundance: NA
v_gene: TRBV20-1
CDR3aa: CSARDTRAPNTGELFF
CDR3nt: TGCAGTGCTAGAGATACCCGGGCCCCGAACACCGGGGAGCTGTTTTTT

j_gene: TRBJ2-7
d_gene: TRBD2
abundance: NA
v_gene: TRBV12-3/TRBV12-4
CDR3aa: CASSSLTSGAEQYF
CDR3nt: TGTGCCAGCAGTTCCCTGACTAGCGGGGCCGAGCAGTACTTC

j_gene: TRBJ2-3
d_gene: TRBD2
abundance: once
v_gene: TRBV20-1
CDR3aa: CSASNPTSGSGTDTQYF
CDR3nt: TGCAGTGCTAGTAACCCGACTAGCGGGAGTGGCACAGATACGCAGTATTTT

j_gene: TRBJ2-3
d_gene: NA
abundance: NA
v_gene: TRBV9
CDR3aa: CASSVGAGTFTDTQYF
CDR3nt: TGTGCCAGCAGCGTAGGTGCAGGTACCTTCACAGATACGCAGTATTTT

j_gene: TRBJ2-7
d_gene: TRBD1
abundance: NA
v_gene: TRBV12-3/TRBV12-4
CDR3aa: CASSSGQGHYEQYF
CDR3nt: TGTGCCAGCAGTTCGGGACAGGGCCACTACGAGCAGTACTTC

j_gene: TRBJ2-1
d_gene: TRBD2
abundance: many
v_gene: TRBV5-1
CDR3aa: CASSRTSSSSYNEQFF
CDR3nt: TGCGCCAGCTCGAGGACTAGCTCTTCCTCCTACAATGAGCAGTTCTTC

j_gene: TRBJ2-1
d_gene: TRBD2
abundance: many
v_gene: TRBV29-1
CDR3aa: CSVDVGGRAEEQFF
CDR3nt: TGCAGCGTTGACGTCGGCGGGAGGGCCGAGGAGCAGTTCTTC

j_gene: TRBJ2-5
d_gene: TRBD2
abundance: many
v_gene: TRBV4-1
CDR3aa: CASSQGLTGGPGKTQYF
CDR3nt: TGCGCCAGCAGCCAAGGACTGACGGGAGGGCCAGGGAAGACCCAGTACTTC

j_gene: TRBJ2-7
d_gene: NA
abundance: NA
v_gene: TRBV7-8
CDR3aa: CASSLVRGHEQYF
CDR3nt: TGTGCCAGCAGCTTGGTGCGGGGGCACGAGCAGTACTTC

j_gene: TRBJ2-5
d_gene: TRBD1
abundance: NA
v_gene: TRBV11-1
CDR3aa: CASSTGTGANVDPTETQYF
CDR3nt: TGTGCCAGCAGCACCGGGACAGGGGCTAACGTCGACCCTACAGAGACCCAGTACTTC

j_gene: TRBJ1-2
d_gene: TRBD1
abundance: few
v_gene: TRBV29-1
CDR3aa: CSVRDRASGYTF
CDR3nt: TGCAGCGTTAGAGACAGGGCCTCAGGCTACACCTTC

j_gene: TRBJ1-1
d_gene: TRBD1
abundance: many
v_gene: TRBV7-2
CDR3aa: CASSSTTGVGTEAFF
CDR3nt: TGTGCCAGCAGCTCCACAACAGGGGTGGGGACTGAAGCTTTCTTT